Listed here are 13 T cell receptor beta chains from one sample, sequenced in a study of OX40 agonist ivuxolimab in advanced cancers. TCRdb's copy holds only in-frame clones and misses some; the assay was immunoSEQ multiplex PCR. Among 98,000 or so clones, 80% to 90% were seen once, and the ten largest hold 0.8% to 0.9%. The sequences come from CD4+ or CD8+ T cells sorted from blood, collected in a trial of the OX40 agonist ivuxolimab. These receptor sequences come from an adult with an advanced solid tumor such as melanoma, head and neck, liver or kidney cancer.

The genes are TRBV19 and TRBJ1-6; 7 bases line up with TRBD1. CDR3 length: 14 amino acids. V shed 6 bases, J shed 8 bases, and the junction held 7 bases outside the gene matches. Looked up from germline, CDR1 is LNHDA and CDR2 is SQIVND (reference sequence). The CDR3 sequence: CASRNRGLDSPLHF. In DNA, the CDR3 is TGTGCCAGTAGAAACAGGGGTTTGGATTCACCCCTCCACTTT. The full variable domain, with the rest looked up from reference TRBV19 and TRBJ1-6, is DGGITQSPKYLFRKEGQNVTLSCEQNLNHDAMYWYRQDPGQGLRLIYYSQIVNDFQKGDIAEGYSVSREKKESFPLTVTSAQKNPTAFYLCASRNRGLDSPLHFGNGTRLTVT.

The V and J genes are TRBV6-5 and TRBJ1-5; no clear D. Trimming took off 0 bases at V and 2 bases at J, with 8 bases between the two ends. The CDR3 runs 15 residues. CDR1 MNHEY and CDR2 SVGAGI come from the germline V gene. The CDR3 loop is CASSYSKQGNQPQHF. For the CDR3, the DNA is TGTGCCAGCAGTTACTCGAAGCAGGGCAATCAGCCCCAGCATTTT.

The chain couples TRBV18 to TRBJ1-1; no clear D. Trimming shortened V by 3 bases and J by 1 base, and 18 bases separated the two germline ends. CDR1 is KGHSH, CDR2 LQKENI, per germline. CDR3 size: 17 residues. The CDR3 is CASSPSLSDGGNTEAFF. The CDR3 nucleotides are TGTGCCAGCTCACCTTCACTATCTGACGGAGGGAACACTGAAGCTTTCTTT.

The genes are TRBV11-2 and TRBJ2-5, with 11 bases that match TRBD2. Germline trimming cut 0 bases from V and 9 bases from J; bases unmatched to any gene: 3. Germline V lookup: CDR1 SGHAT, CDR2 FQNNGV. The CDR3 is 14 residues long. CDR3 amino acids: CASSLEVAGGPQYF. DNA for the CDR3: TGTGCCAGCAGCTTAGAGGTAGCGGGAGGGCCCCAGTACTTC.

This chain joins TRBV14 and TRBJ2-3; D gene unclear. This CDR3 spans 16 amino acids. Germline CDR1 is SGHDN and CDR2 is FVKESK. V shed 2 bases and J shed 0 bases, with 12 bases lying between them. CDR3 nucleotides: TGTGCCAGCAGCCAAACTCCCCTACGTAGCACAGATACGCAGTATTTT. This encodes CASSQTPLRSTDTQYF.

The CDR3 coding sequence is TGTGCCAGCAGCTTAGAGAGAACATTCTACGAGCAGTACTTC. This encodes CASSLERTFYEQYF. This sequence joins TRBV7-9 and TRBJ2-7; D call uncertain. This CDR3 contains 14 residues. Trimming shortened V by 1 base and J by 3 bases, and 10 bases separated the two germline ends. The germline V gene has CDR1 SEHNR and CDR2 FQNEAQ (reference sequence).

The CDR3 here is CSGRGQLKETQYF. CDR3 DNA sequence: TGCAGCGGGAGGGGACAGTTAAAAGAGACCCAGTACTTC. The chain links TRBV29-1 to TRBJ2-5; tentative D call: TRBD1 (7 bases). The germline V gene has CDR1 SQVTM and CDR2 ANQGSEA. V dropped 7 bases and J dropped 3 bases, with 15 bases sitting between them. CDR3 length equals 13 residues.

V is TRBV2 and J is TRBJ2-2; D might be TRBD1 (7 bases). V lost 6 bases to trimming and J lost 0 bases, with 11 bases between them. This CDR3 has 15 amino acids. Germline CDR1 and CDR2: SNHLY and FYNNEI. In nucleotides, the CDR3 is TGTGCCAGCAGGCGGGACAGAACGAACACCGGGGAGCTGTTTTTT. It is translated as CASRRDRTNTGELFF.

The CDR3 is CASSGGQGEAYGYTF. The DNA for the CDR3 is TGTGCCAGCAGTGGGGGCCAAGGGGAGGCCTATGGCTACACCTTC. The chain carries TRBV2 and TRBJ1-2; tentative D call: TRBD1 (5 bases). Trimming pared 4 bases from V and 4 bases from J, leaving 16 bases between. The length of the CDR3 is 15 residues. Germline V gene data show CDR1 as SNHLY and CDR2 as FYNNEI.

V gene TRBV28 combines with J gene TRBJ1-6, with no clear D. Trimming removed 8 bases from V and 8 bases from J, with 7 bases in between. Germline loops: CDR1 MDHEN, CDR2 SYDVKM. This CDR3 spans 11 amino acids. The CDR3 protein is CASGYDSPLHF. The CDR3 nucleotides are TGTGCCAGCGGGTACGATTCACCCCTCCACTTT.

The DNA of the CDR3 is TGCGCCAGCAGCTTGTGGCGGGAATATGGCTACACCTTC. It is translated as CASSLWREYGYTF. The V gene is TRBV5-1, the J gene TRBJ1-2; no firm D call. Germline V gene sequence: CDR1 SGHRS, CDR2 YFSETQ. The CDR3 covers 13 residues. The V end lost 1 base, the J end lost 5 bases, and 9 bases lay between the germline ends.

The chain links TRBV18 to TRBJ2-1; D is unresolved. The CDR3 totals 16 residues. CDR1 and CDR2 (germline): KGHSH, LQKENI. The V and J ends lost 0 bases and 0 bases respectively, with 9 bases between them. The CDR3 protein is CASSPPRQSSYNEQFF. The CDR3 DNA sequence: TGTGCCAGCTCACCACCGCGGCAGAGCTCCTACAATGAGCAGTTCTTC. Full variable domain (rest looked up from reference TRBV18 and TRBJ2-1): NAGVMQNPRHLVRRRGQEARLRCSPMKGHSHVYWYRQLPEEGLKFMVYLQKENIIDESGMPKERFSAEFPKEGPSILRIQQVVRGDSAAYFCASSPPRQSSYNEQFFGPGTRLTVL.

The gene calls are TRBV11-2 and TRBJ2-7; 16 bases are shared with TRBD2. CDR1 is SGHAT and CDR2 is FQNNGV in the germline V gene. The CDR3 length is 19 residues. The V segment lost 5 bases and the J segment 3 bases; nucleotides outside the gene matches: 13. The CDR3 is CASSRGTSGRGGPRYEQYF. The CDR3 coding sequence is TGTGCCAGCAGCCGCGGGACTAGCGGGAGGGGGGGACCTCGCTACGAGCAGTACTTC.